The sequence of this TCR beta chain was determined in a study of T cells after yellow fever vaccination. Study as a whole: Low-cell-number fractions underwent preparation using SMART-Seq v4 Ultra Low Input.

General study points: Abundant bulk-derived clonotypes could contaminate FACS-sorted repertoires. Overall, a small share of clonotypes was seen in both CD4 and CD8 compartments.

Ten or more counts support this clonotype. The antigen remains undetermined. The study made its TCR cDNA through 5'RACE template switching. That step introduced a universal primer site along with UMIs. A single record per CDR3 protein comes from TCRdb applying MiXCR to the 5' RACE reads. Of some 240,000 distinct CDR3 sequences in the sample, about 5.2% were seen once. V shed 2 bases and J shed 3 bases, with 14 bases lying between them. The CDR3 loop spans 16 amino acids. Looked up from germline, CDR1 is SGHDT and CDR2 is YYEEEE. The chain uses TRBV5-6 and TRBJ2-2; a possible D gene is TRBD1 (6 bases). The sequences come from CD4+ T cells sorted from PBMCs, collected on the day of the yellow fever booster vaccination. The receptor's source is a young man who received the YFV17D yellow fever vaccine. CDR3 sequence (DNA): TGTGCCAGCAGCTTAGGGGCGGCAGGGGACACCGGGGAGCTGTTTTTT. Its protein product is CASSLGAAGDTGELFF.